Below are 7 T cell receptor beta chains sequenced from a single sample in a study of blood T cell repertoires in COVID-19. Repertoires were generated with immunoSEQ multiplex PCR, while TCRdb's copy carries only in-frame clones and drops some. The sample carries around 16,000 clones, around nine tenths recorded once. Specimen: peripheral blood. The source is a human donor in a cohort sampled during active COVID-19.

The J gene is TRBJ2-3, the V gene TRBV24-1, with D tentatively TRBD1 (6 bases). This CDR3 contains 15 residues. The V and J ends lost 4 bases and 2 bases respectively, with 12 bases between them. Per the germline V gene, CDR1 is KGHDR and CDR2 is SFDVKD. The CDR3 loop reads CATSDPGASTDTQYF. Here the CDR3 DNA reads TGTGCCACCAGTGACCCAGGGGCCTCCACAGATACGCAGTATTTT.

Worth noting for this clone: One junction end disagrees with the germline gene, perhaps due to a read error. The chain carries TRBV6-2 or TRBV6-3 and TRBJ2-7; TRBD2 matches 7 bases. The CDR3 spans 14 residues. Germline V CDR1 and CDR2: MNHEY, SVGEGT. The CDR3 loop is CASTPLPGGGKAAF. CDR3 nucleotide sequence: TGTGCCAGCACCCCGTTACCCGGGGGAGGGAAGGCTGCATTC.

The chain employs TRBV3-1 (or the pseudogene TRBV3-2) and TRBJ2-1; 8 nucleotides match TRBD2. V was pared by 4 bases and J by 6 bases, with 11 bases of the junction left unmatched. The CDR3 is 16 amino acids. Germline CDR1 reads LGHDT; CDR2 reads YNNKEL (reference sequence). The CDR3 coding sequence is TGTGCCAGCAGCCGCCCAGCGGGGGCCAACTTCAATGAGCAGTTCTTC. Its translation: CASSRPAGANFNEQFF.

V usage is TRBV24-1 and J usage is TRBJ1-6, with D perhaps TRBD1 (6 bases). Trimming left V 2 bases short and J 10 bases short, with 14 bases between. CDR3 length equals 15 residues. Looked up from germline, CDR1 is KGHDR and CDR2 is SFDVKD. Here the CDR3 reads CATSDSLQGSSPLHF. The CDR3 DNA reads as TGTGCCACCAGTGATTCCCTACAGGGTAGCTCACCCCTCCACTTT.

This chain uses TRBV13 with TRBJ1-1, with a tentative D call TRBD1 (6 bases). CDR1 and CDR2 (germline): PRHDT, FYEKMQ (reference sequence). The CDR3 is 17 amino acids. The germline V and J ends were trimmed by 5 bases and 1 base, with 20 bases remaining between them. This CDR3 is CASSRFASQGKNTEAFF. The CDR3, as DNA: TGTGCCAGCAGCCGCTTTGCGTCTCAGGGGAAGAACACTGAAGCTTTCTTT. The whole variable domain, filled in from reference TRBV13 and TRBJ1-1, reads AAGVIQSPRHLIKEKRETATLKCYPIPRHDTVYWYQQGPGQDPQFLISFYEKMQSDKGSIPDRFSAQQFSDYHSELNMSSLELGDSALYFCASSRFASQGKNTEAFFGQGTRLTVV.

The chain employs TRBV29-1 and TRBJ2-5; D is uncertain. Germline loops: CDR1 SQVTM, CDR2 ANQGSEA. The germline V and J ends were trimmed by 0 bases and 1 base, with 12 bases remaining between them. The CDR3 runs to 15 residues. CDR3 DNA sequence: TGCAGCGTTGAAGATCATTCGGTAGTCCAAGAGACCCAGTACTTC. Translating gives CSVEDHSVVQETQYF.

The genes are TRBV11-2 and TRBJ1-5; D is ambiguous. The V gene's germline CDR1 is SGHAT and CDR2 FQNNGV. The CDR3 is 17 residues long. V was clipped by 3 bases and J by 8 bases, with 23 bases between them. The CDR3, as DNA: TGTGCCAGCAGCTTGGGGAGGGCAGCTCGGAGTGAGGAGCCCCAGCATTTT. Translating gives CASSLGRAARSEEPQHF. The whole variable domain, filled in from reference TRBV11-2 and TRBJ1-5, reads EAGVAQSPRYKIIEKRQSVAFWCNPISGHATLYWYQQILGQGPKLLIQFQNNGVVDDSQLPKDRFSAERLKGVDSTLKIQPAKLEDSAVYLCASSLGRAARSEEPQHFGDGTRLSIL.